The entry below describes one TCR beta chain. These data belong to a study of shared clonotypes between healthy human individuals. CD4+ cells yielded CD45RA+ naive and CD45RA-negative memory subsets. Generated by immunoSEQ multiplex PCR, the TCRdb table keeps only in-frame clones and is missing some. In the table there are about 2.4 million clones, 80% to 95% of which are singletons. V was shortened by 5 bases and J by 5 bases, with 9 bases between the two germline ends. This CDR3 comprises 12 residues. Germline loops: CDR1 MNHEY, CDR2 SMNVEV (reference sequence). The V gene is TRBV27, the J gene TRBJ1-1; D might be TRBD1 (5 bases). This TCR derives from a man aged 18 to 30 in good health. Some clones in this sample may be carry-over from other donors' samples. Input material: naive CD4+ T cells from PBMCs. Indicated subset: CD45RA+ positively selected. CDR3 residues: CASSPQGTEAFF. The CDR3 nucleotides are TGTGCCAGCAGTCCCCAGGGAACTGAAGCTTTCTTT.